The 18 T cell receptor beta chains presented below share a single source sample, sequenced in a study of cytomegalovirus exposure and HLA in healthy donors. Both 60 Vbeta primers and 13 Jbeta primers went into the PCR. Generated by immunoSEQ multiplex PCR, the TCRdb table keeps only in-frame clones and is missing some. The data contain 150,000 to 200,000 clones, approximately 80% of them singletons. Material for sequencing was PBMCs. The receptors were sampled from a woman aged 18 to 35 in good health and CMV-seronegative.

This rearrangement joins TRBV2 to TRBJ1-2; TRBD1 aligns across 7 bases. V lost 5 bases and J lost 1; bases outside the gene matches: 13. The germline V gene has CDR1 SNHLY and CDR2 FYNNEI. The CDR3 spans 17 residues. The CDR3 spells CASSPIQTGRSNYGYTF. The DNA for the CDR3 is TGTGCCAGCAGTCCTATTCAGACAGGGAGAAGTAACTATGGCTACACCTTC.

The V and J genes are TRBV18 and TRBJ1-3; D unclear. Trimming removed 2 bases from V and 2 bases from J, with 10 bases in between. Germline V gene sequence: CDR1 KGHSH, CDR2 LQKENI. The CDR3 has 15 residues. CDR3 bases: TGTGCCAGCTCACCAGCAGCGGCGCCTGGAAACACCATATATTTT. It encodes CASSPAAAPGNTIYF.

The chain uses TRBV28 and TRBJ2-1; TRBD2 agrees at 7 bases. This CDR3 region has 15 residues. Germline V gene sequence: CDR1 MDHEN, CDR2 SYDVKM. The J segment lost 0 bases and the V segment lost 6 bases, leaving 5 bases of the junction unmatched. The CDR3 is CASRESGVSYNEQFF. In nucleotides, the CDR3 is TGTGCCAGCAGAGAGAGCGGGGTCTCCTACAATGAGCAGTTCTTC. The whole variable domain, filled in from reference TRBV28 and TRBJ2-1, reads DVKVTQSSRYLVKRTGEKVFLECVQDMDHENMFWYRQDPGLGLRLIYFSYDVKMKEKGDIPEGYSVSREKKERFSLILESASTNQTSMYLCASRESGVSYNEQFFGPGTRLTVL.

This clone was detected only a few times. The chain employs TRBV6-5 and TRBJ2-5; tentatively, D is TRBD2 (5 bases). V lost 0 bases and J 5 bases, leaving 13 bases between the germline ends. Per germline, CDR1 MNHEY and CDR2 SVGAGI. The CDR3 is made up of 15 amino acids. CDR3 residues: CASSYSIGGRETQYF. The CDR3 DNA reads as TGTGCCAGCAGTTACTCGATCGGAGGACGCGAGACCCAGTACTTC.

The V and J genes are TRBV2 and TRBJ1-5; D is possibly TRBD1 (6 bases). Between the trimmed V and J ends, which lost 2 bases and 7 bases, there was a span of 12 bases. Germline-derived CDR1 and CDR2 are SNHLY and FYNNEI. The CDR3 is made up of 14 amino acids. The CDR3 protein is CASSEQGIRQPQHF. The CDR3 nucleotides are TGTGCCAGCAGTGAACAGGGGATACGGCAGCCCCAGCATTTT.

V and J are TRBV5-5 and TRBJ1-2, with TRBD1 matching over 7 bases. Trimming removed 2 bases from V and 4 bases from J; junction bases left unmatched: 8. CDR1 and CDR2 (germline): SGHKS, YYEKEE (reference sequence). This CDR3 region has 15 residues. The chain's CDR3 is CASSFSTGQAYGYTF. In nucleotides, the CDR3 is TGTGCCAGCAGCTTCTCGACAGGGCAAGCCTATGGCTACACCTTC.

This clone was counted once. This chain links TRBV28 with TRBJ1-4; TRBD1 aligns across 7 bases. The CDR3 contains 15 residues. V shed 5 bases and J 1 base; nucleotides not matched to a gene: 4. CDR1 and CDR2 (germline): MDHEN, SYDVKM. CDR3 loop: CASSVRDRTNEKLFF. CDR3 nucleotide sequence: TGTGCCAGCAGTGTCCGGGACAGAACTAATGAAAAACTGTTTTTT.

J is TRBJ1-1 and V is TRBV5-1; possible D gene TRBD1, 5 bases. The ends were cut back, 3 bases at V and 1 base at J, with 10 bases in the middle. There are 14 residues in the CDR3. CDR1 and CDR2 (germline): SGHRS, YFSETQ. The DNA of the CDR3 is TGCGCCAGCAGCTCCCCCGACAGGAACACTGAAGCTTTCTTT. Protein product: CASSSPDRNTEAFF.

V gene TRBV18 combines with J gene TRBJ1-2; perhaps TRBD1 as D (6 bases). The CDR3 extends over 14 amino acids. The V gene lost 3 bases and the J gene lost 4 bases, with 12 bases spanning the gap. Per the germline V gene, CDR1 is KGHSH and CDR2 is LQKENI. The CDR3 bases are TGTGCCAGCTCACCTGAAGGACAGAGCTATGGCTACACCTTC. It specifies CASSPEGQSYGYTF.

The CDR3 DNA sequence: TGTGCCAGCAGTTACCAAGACGACAACTACGAGCAGTACTTC. It encodes CASSYQDDNYEQYF. The V call is TRBV6-5, the J call TRBJ2-7; no definite D call. The CDR3 has 14 amino acids. With 2 bases removed from V and 3 bases from J, the gap between germline ends came to 11 bases. CDR1 is MNHEY and CDR2 is SVGAGI in the germline V gene.

This chain links TRBV5-3 with TRBJ1-6; D gene uncertain. TRBV5-3 is flagged as an ORF with uncertain function. This CDR3 contains 18 residues. V lost 2 bases and J 5 bases, leaving 20 bases between the germline ends. The chain's CDR3 is CARSFSPRTSEDNSPLHF. CDR3 in DNA: TGTGCCAGAAGCTTTAGTCCTCGCACCTCTGAAGATAATTCACCCCTCCACTTT.

J is TRBJ2-7 and V is TRBV7-9, with TRBD2 matching over 8 bases. This CDR3 is 14 amino acids long. Germline-derived CDR1 and CDR2 are SEHNR and FQNEAQ (reference sequence). V shed 1 base, J shed 5 bases, and the junction held 4 bases outside the gene matches. CDR3: CASSLGLAGDEQYF. In DNA form, the CDR3 reads TGTGCCAGCAGCTTAGGTCTAGCGGGCGACGAGCAGTACTTC. The full variable domain, in which reference TRBV7-9 and TRBJ2-7 provide the parts outside the CDR3, is DTGVSQNPRHKITKRGQNVTFRCDPISEHNRLYWYRQTLGQGPEFLTYFQNEAQLEKSRLLSDRFSAERPKGSFSTLEIQRTEQGDSAMYLCASSLGLAGDEQYFGPGTRLTVT.

The V call is TRBV6-5, the J call TRBJ1-5, with no clear D. Per germline, CDR1 MNHEY and CDR2 SVGAGI. CDR3 length equals 12 residues. Trimming stripped 5 bases from V and 7 bases from J, with 9 bases between. CDR3 loop: CASSEARQPQHF. CDR3 DNA sequence: TGTGCCAGCAGTGAAGCGCGGCAGCCCCAGCATTTT.

The CDR3 sequence is CASNYWTGPNTEAFF. The CDR3 DNA is TGTGCCAGCAACTATTGGACAGGGCCCAACACTGAAGCTTTCTTT. The chain is built from TRBV6-5 and TRBJ1-1; 8 bases fit TRBD1. V was pared by 7 bases and J by 2 bases, with 9 bases of the junction left unmatched. CDR1 is MNHEY and CDR2 is SVGAGI in the germline V gene. The CDR3 extends over 15 amino acids.

The chain employs TRBV6-5 and TRBJ2-7; 7 nucleotides align to TRBD1. In germline, CDR1 is MNHEY, CDR2 SVGAGI. With V trimmed by 0 bases and J by 5 bases, 7 bases remained unmatched. The CDR3 is 15 amino acids. The CDR3 bases are TGTGCCAGCAGTTACTCGAACAGGGGATACGACGAGCAGTACTTC. Translating it yields CASSYSNRGYDEQYF.

V and J are TRBV6-4 and TRBJ2-3; 14 bases are shared with TRBD2. From germline, CDR1 is MRHNA and CDR2 SNTAGT. Trimming at V came to 3 bases and at J to 8 bases, leaving 10 bases not matched to a gene. The length of the CDR3 is 17 residues. The CDR3 loop is CASSENWGTSGRSTQYF. The CDR3 DNA reads as TGTGCCAGCAGTGAGAACTGGGGGACTAGCGGGAGAAGTACGCAGTATTTT.

This chain uses TRBV10-3 with TRBJ2-3; tentatively, D is TRBD2 (7 bases). The CDR3 is 14 amino acids. Between the trimmed V and J ends, which lost 11 bases and 0 bases, there was a span of 15 bases. From germline, CDR1 is ENHRY and CDR2 SYGVKD. As DNA, the CDR3 is TGTGCCCTTCGGGGGGCCTTTAGCACAGATACGCAGTATTTT. As protein: CALRGAFSTDTQYF.

V gene TRBV2 combines with J gene TRBJ2-1; 9 bases agree with TRBD1. J lost 5 bases, V lost 6 bases, and 11 bases had no gene match. The CDR3 is 16 residues long. In germline, CDR1 is SNHLY, CDR2 FYNNEI. Written as DNA, the CDR3 is TGTGCCAGCAGGACTTACCGGGACAGGGTCGACAATGAGCAGTTCTTC. The encoded protein is CASRTYRDRVDNEQFF. The variable domain in full, completed from reference TRBV2 and TRBJ2-1, reads EPEVTQTPSHQVTQMGQEVILRCVPISNHLYFYWYRQILGQKVEFLVSFYNNEISEKSEIFDDQFSVERPDGSNFTLKIRSTKLEDSAMYFCASRTYRDRVDNEQFFGPGTRLTVL.